This T cell receptor beta chain was captured by sequencing in a study of blood T cell repertoires in COVID-19 (dated by TCRdb to about 2020). The study in broad terms: Collaborator samples came from the United States, Italy and Spain and covered acute and convalescent phases of COVID-19. The repertoires were released in a freely available public database intended as a resource for research on the immune response to SARS-CoV-2. Where available, HLA class I and class II types were taken from metadata supplied by the sample provider and were not determined by assay-based typing. Samples were obtained from the ongoing ImmuneRACE study (first 160 participants) and from about 1,300 subjects provided by 6 global collaborators. Deeply sampled blood TCRbeta repertoires from subjects exposed to, actively infected with, or recovered from COVID-19 were included in the dataset. A de-identified subject ID, COVID-19 status, age in years and sex were almost always included in the sample metadata. The material from the prospective study consisted of cDNA or gDNA derived from T cells, B-cell-depleted T cells, or PBMCs. Broader findings and caveats from the paper: The amount of clinical and demographic metadata varied by source and participant and was provided uncurated.

Between the V and J ends, shortened by 0 bases and 0 bases respectively, the junction contains 10 bases. Looking up the germline V gene yields CDR1 SGHRS and CDR2 YFSETQ. Taken from cysteine to phenylalanine, the CDR3 has 15 residues. The entry retains the CDR3 DNA only, 45 bases that are in frame from base 1. Enrolling through a virtual design, the prospective study's participants ranged in age from roughly 18 to 90 years and lived across about two dozen United States geographic areas. In the prospective study, participants were assigned to cohorts based on the clinical history participants reported in a screening survey and a study questionnaire. Recovered participants in ImmuneRACE Cohort 3 were defined by two consecutive negative NP/OP PCR tests, clearance by a healthcare professional, or resolution of symptoms. In the prospective study, mobile phlebotomists collected whole blood, serum and a nasopharyngeal or oropharyngeal swab from each participant. Over a roughly 2-month period, participants in the prospective study had the option of providing additional blood draws and questionnaires. Blood samples from the prospective study were shipped frozen or at room temperature prior to DNA extraction.

The immunoSEQ Assay, a bias-controlled multiplex PCR, was used to amplify TCRbeta CDR3 regions from genomic DNA. The authors' analysis ran thus. The number of nucleated cells in each sample was estimated by amplification of reference gene primers within the assay. To quantify the absolute abundance of each unique TCRbeta CDR3 rearrangement, sequence reads were collapsed and filtered. For each sample, productive Simpson clonality was calculated by taking the square root of Simpson's diversity index across productive rearrangements. The table comes from immuneACCESS by way of TCRdb, which keeps in-frame sequences with V and J called. Part of the clones is missing from these tables; in studies checked, under half for an unresolved V gene and the rest for unknown reasons. For V, J and clone size, that table is used; D and trimming come from the DNA. The sample has about 180,000 clones on record, approximately 82% of them singletons. The ten largest clones add up to around 18% of the sample.

As for this clone: The clone's antigen remains unknown. Within one base of it there is no much larger clone, and no base qualities were kept.

This receptor was taken from a man aged 55 to 70 who had recovered from COVID-19. The sequence is built from TRBV5-1 and TRBJ2-7; a tentative D call is TRBD2 (6 bases match). Sequenced sample: PBMCs or T cells enriched from blood (not recorded which). CDR3 region: CASSLDGRVSYEQYF. The sequenced DNA: TGCGCCAGCAGCTTGGACGGGAGAGTCTCCTACGAGCAGTACTTC.